Each of the 18 T cell receptor beta chains below was sequenced from the same sample in a study of T cells in Graves' hyperthyroidism and ophthalmopathy. TCR beta CDR3 regions were amplified from RNA. The HTBI primer set served for first-round RT-PCR of the TCR CDR3. TCRdb recomputed calls from the multiplex PCR reads with MiXCR, one row per CDR3 protein. This sample carries about 640,000 distinct CDR3 sequences, less than 25% of them seen once, and the ten largest clones take 34%. Specimen: blood. The receptors derive from a man aged 30 to 39 with Graves' ophthalmopathy.

This clonotype has only a few counts. V gene TRBV7-8 combines with J gene TRBJ2-5; no clear D gene. Germline V gives CDR1 SGHVS, CDR2 FQNEAQ. Trimming shortened V by 2 bases and J by 5 bases, and 12 bases separated the two germline ends. This CDR3 has 14 amino acids. CDR3 DNA sequence: TGTGCCAGCAGCTTAATACCCGTCGGGGAGACCCAGTACTTC. Protein: CASSLIPVGETQYF.

In this sample, this clonotype turned up many times. V and J are TRBV12-3 or TRBV12-4 and TRBJ2-5; D possibly corresponds to TRBD2 (6 bases). The CDR3 has 14 amino acids. The V gene lost 4 bases and the J gene lost 3 bases, with 12 bases spanning the gap. CDR3 DNA sequence: TGTGCCAGCAGTTCGGAGGGACGGGAAGAGACCCAGTACTTC. Translation: CASSSEGREETQYF.

In nucleotides, the CDR3 is TGTGCCAGCAGCGAAAACATAAACACTGAAGCTTTCTTT. Amino acid sequence: CASSENINTEAFF. The J gene is TRBJ1-1, the V gene TRBV11-2; D unresolved. Looked up from germline, CDR1 is SGHAT and CDR2 is FQNNGV. This CDR3 comprises 13 residues. The V gene lost 5 bases and the J gene lost 2 bases, with 9 bases spanning the gap.

CDR3 in DNA: TGTGCCAGCAGCGGACAGCTAGCGGGGCTCACCGGGGAGCTGTTTTTT. It encodes CASSGQLAGLTGELFF. The V and J genes are TRBV14 and TRBJ2-2; TRBD2 matches at 9 bases. V was clipped by 5 bases and J by 4 bases; unmatched bases: 8. CDR1 and CDR2 from the germline V gene are SGHDN and FVKESK. The CDR3 totals 16 residues.

The V gene is TRBV28, the J gene TRBJ2-7, with 8 positions matching TRBD2. The CDR3 is made up of 15 amino acids. The germline gives CDR1 MDHEN, CDR2 SYDVKM. Losses at the gene ends were 6 bases for V and 1 base for J; bases not matched to a gene: 8. CDR3: CASRRTSGPSYEQYF. CDR3 nucleotide sequence: TGTGCCAGCAGGCGTACTAGCGGCCCTTCCTACGAGCAGTACTTC.

The chain uses TRBV12-3 or TRBV12-4 and TRBJ2-3, with D hard to call. This CDR3 contains 12 residues. The germline V and J ends were trimmed by 4 bases and 4 bases, with 6 bases remaining between them. CDR3 residues: CASSSDADTQYF. The CDR3 nucleotides read TGTGCCAGCAGTTCGGATGCAGATACGCAGTATTTT.

A remark on this clonotype: An end of the junction differs from the germline gene, which may be a read error. The CDR3 protein is CASRRGDTGHF. The CDR3 DNA reads as TGTGCCAGCAGGAGGGGGGACACCGGACACTTC. The chain employs TRBV6-1 and TRBJ2-5; D could derive from TRBD1 or TRBD2 (6 bases each). Germline CDR1 is MNHNS and CDR2 is SASEGT. The CDR3 is made up of 11 amino acids.

Ten or more counts support this clonotype. This chain uses TRBV12-3 or TRBV12-4 with TRBJ2-5; D may be TRBD1 (6 bases). This CDR3 has 14 residues. Trimming shortened V by 5 bases and J by 5 bases, and 15 bases separated the two germline ends. CDR3 amino acids: CASSPPRGRETQYF. The CDR3 bases are TGTGCCAGCAGTCCTCCCAGGGGCCGGGAGACCCAGTACTTC.

Only a few counts were recorded for this clonotype. The chain uses TRBV4-1 and TRBJ1-5; TRBD1 matches 8 bases. The CDR3 totals 15 residues. V shed 0 bases, J shed 4 bases, and the junction held 2 bases outside the gene matches. Germline V gene lookup returns CDR1 MGHRA and CDR2 YSYEKL. The CDR3: CASSQDRDRNQPQHF. The DNA of the CDR3 is TGCGCCAGCAGCCAAGACCGGGACAGGAATCAGCCCCAGCATTTT.

This clonotype was counted between two and nine times. The chain links TRBV6-1 to TRBJ2-1; maybe TRBD2 (6 bases). Per the germline V gene, CDR1 is MNHNS and CDR2 is SASEGT. The V end was cut by 6 bases, the J end by 4 bases, with 19 bases between. CDR3 size: 16 residues. The DNA for the CDR3 is TGTGCCAGCAGCGCCCAGAAAGAGCGGGTATACAATGAGCAGTTCTTC. It translates to CASSAQKERVYNEQFF.

A few counts support this clonotype. The V and J genes are TRBV27 and TRBJ2-7, with D maybe TRBD2 (6 bases). Germline V CDR1 and CDR2: MNHEY, SMNVEV (reference sequence). The CDR3 contains 13 residues. The V end was cut by 2 bases, the J end by 6 bases, with 11 bases between. The CDR3 DNA reads TGTGCCAGCAGTTTACGTTGGGGGGTCGAGCAGTACTTC. Translation: CASSLRWGVEQYF.

In this sample, this clonotype turned up many times. The V gene is TRBV7-2, the J gene TRBJ1-1, with D uncertain. The CDR3 loop spans 13 amino acids. Trimming removed 5 bases at V and 1 base at J, with 8 bases between. From germline, CDR1 is SGHTA and CDR2 FQGNSA. CDR3 sequence reads: CASSLWTNTEAFF. The CDR3 bases are TGTGCCAGCAGCCTATGGACGAACACTGAAGCTTTCTTT.

The chain uses TRBV6-1 and TRBJ1-2, with 7 bases aligning to TRBD1. CDR1 MNHNS and CDR2 SASEGT come from the germline V gene. The CDR3 runs 14 residues. Trimming at V came to 7 bases and at J to 6 bases, leaving 11 bases not matched to a gene. CDR3 sequence reads: CASIAGQELHGYTF. The CDR3 DNA reads as TGTGCCAGCATTGCAGGACAGGAGCTTCATGGCTACACCTTC.

The chain carries TRBV19 and TRBJ1-1; D call uncertain. This CDR3 is 14 amino acids long. Germline loops: CDR1 LNHDA, CDR2 SQIVND (reference sequence). The V gene lost 3 bases and the J gene lost 4 bases, with 12 bases spanning the gap. The CDR3 bases are TGTGCCAGTAGTATGGTCGGGGAGGCCACTGAAGCTTTCTTT. Its protein is CASSMVGEATEAFF. Drawing the rest from reference TRBV19 and TRBJ1-1, the complete variable domain is DGGITQSPKYLFRKEGQNVTLSCEQNLNHDAMYWYRQDPGQGLRLIYYSQIVNDFQKGDIAEGYSVSREKKESFPLTVTSAQKNPTAFYLCASSMVGEATEAFFGQGTRLTVV.

This clonotype was detected many times. V and J are TRBV28 and TRBJ1-1, with TRBD1 as a possible D gene (5 bases). V lost 7 bases to trimming and J lost 0 bases, with 9 bases between them. The CDR3 is 13 residues long. Germline assignment: CDR1 MDHEN and CDR2 SYDVKM. The DNA of the CDR3 is TGTGCCAGCATCGGGGCCATGAACACTGAAGCTTTCTTT. Protein: CASIGAMNTEAFF.

A note on this clonotype: Its ends do not fully match the called genes, so a read error is possible. The V call is TRBV6-1, the J call TRBJ2-7; 9 bases agree with TRBD2. From germline, CDR1 is MNHNS and CDR2 SASEGT. The CDR3 loop spans 16 amino acids. CDR3 nucleotides: TGTACCAGCAGTCCGACGAGGCTAGCGGGGTACTACGAGCAGTACTTC. Protein sequence: CTSSPTRLAGYYEQYF.

This clonotype was counted a few times. The chain couples TRBV6-5 to TRBJ2-7; tentative D call: TRBD2 (5 bases). CDR1 MNHEY and CDR2 SVGAGI come from the germline V gene. The CDR3 runs to 16 residues. V shed 0 bases and J shed 5 bases, with 17 bases lying between them. As DNA, the CDR3 is TGTGCCAGCAGTTACTCGAGGGCCCCGGGTGGGCACGAGCAGTACTTC. It yields the protein CASSYSRAPGGHEQYF.

The table lists this clonotype with a few counts. The chain uses TRBV7-9 and TRBJ2-2; 8 nucleotides align to TRBD2. The CDR3 totals 17 residues. Germline trimming cut 5 bases from V and 1 base from J; bases unmatched to any gene: 9. Germline lookup yields CDR1 SEHNR and CDR2 FQNEAQ (reference sequence). The CDR3 loop is CASSPRTAGGNTGELFF. The CDR3 DNA sequence: TGTGCCAGCAGCCCCCGAACGGCGGGGGGGAACACCGGGGAGCTGTTTTTT. The full variable domain, its missing parts supplied by reference TRBV7-9 and TRBJ2-2, is DTGVSQNPRHKITKRGQNVTFRCDPISEHNRLYWYRQTLGQGPEFLTYFQNEAQLEKSRLLSDRFSAERPKGSFSTLEIQRTEQGDSAMYLCASSPRTAGGNTGELFFGEGSRLTVL.